These 4 T cell receptor beta chains originate from one sample sequenced in a study of beta chain features in type 1 diabetes. Reverse transcription of all isolated RNA meant that expressed TCRB transcripts were sequenced. The assay was immunoSEQ multiplex PCR, and TCRdb's table has in-frame clones only and misses some. The sample has tens of thousands of clones, around a third seen once. The material sequenced was stem cell memory CD4+ T cells from blood. The receptors stem from a woman younger than 35 in good health.

This clone was recorded only once. The gene calls are TRBV7-7 and TRBJ2-2, with TRBD2 matching 10 bases. The CDR3 is 17 residues long. The germline V gene has CDR1 SSHAT and CDR2 FNYEAQ (reference sequence). The CDR3 coding sequence is TGTGCATGGGGGGCTAGCGGGAGCCTAGCGAACACCGGGGAGCTGTTTTTT. Translation gives CAWGASGSLANTGELFF.

This clone appeared a few times. The chain links TRBV9 to TRBJ2-5; possibly TRBD1 for D (5 bases). Per the germline V gene, CDR1 is SGDLS and CDR2 is YYNGEE. The CDR3 totals 16 residues. V was cut by 0 bases and J by 4 bases, with 16 bases left in between. This CDR3 reads CASSVGGARVGETQYF. In DNA, the CDR3 is TGTGCCAGCAGCGTAGGGGGCGCTAGGGTAGGAGAGACCCAGTACTTC.

The V and J genes are TRBV5-4 and TRBJ2-3; a weak D match, TRBD2 (6 bases). The CDR3 is 15 amino acids. Germline V gene lookup returns CDR1 SGHNT and CDR2 YYREEE (reference sequence). Trimming took off 3 bases at V and 2 bases at J, with 13 bases between the two ends. The CDR3 is CASSSRTTPTDTQYF. The DNA for the CDR3 is TGTGCCAGCAGCTCCCGGACTACCCCCACAGATACGCAGTATTTT. The whole variable domain, filled in from reference TRBV5-4 and TRBJ2-3, reads ETGVTQSPTHLIKTRGQQVTLRCSSQSGHNTVSWYQQALGQGPQFIFQYYREEENGRGNFPPRFSGLQFPNYSSELNVNALELDDSALYLCASSSRTTPTDTQYFGPGTRLTVL.

The chain employs TRBV5-1 and TRBJ2-2; D is unresolved. CDR1 is SGHRS and CDR2 is YFSETQ in the germline V gene. The length of the CDR3 is 13 residues. Trimming left V 4 bases short and J 5 bases short, with 9 bases between. The CDR3, as DNA: TGCGCCAGCAGCATGTCGCAGACCGGGGAGCTGTTTTTT. This codes for CASSMSQTGELFF.